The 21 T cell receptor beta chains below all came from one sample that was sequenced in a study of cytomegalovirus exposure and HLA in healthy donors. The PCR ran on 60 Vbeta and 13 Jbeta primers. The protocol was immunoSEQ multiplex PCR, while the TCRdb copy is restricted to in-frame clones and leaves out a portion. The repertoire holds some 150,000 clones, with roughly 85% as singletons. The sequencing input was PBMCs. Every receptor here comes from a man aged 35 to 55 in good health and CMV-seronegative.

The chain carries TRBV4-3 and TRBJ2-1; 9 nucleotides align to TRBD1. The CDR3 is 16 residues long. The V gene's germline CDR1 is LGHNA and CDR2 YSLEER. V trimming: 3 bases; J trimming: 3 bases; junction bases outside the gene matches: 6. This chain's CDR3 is CASSQGDRAVYNEQFF. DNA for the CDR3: TGCGCCAGCAGCCAGGGGGACAGGGCGGTCTACAATGAGCAGTTCTTC.

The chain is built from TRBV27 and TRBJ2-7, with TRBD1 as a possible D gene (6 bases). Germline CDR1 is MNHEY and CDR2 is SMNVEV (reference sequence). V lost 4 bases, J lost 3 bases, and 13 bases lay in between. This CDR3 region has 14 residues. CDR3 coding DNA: TGTGCCAGCAGTTGGGGGCAGGGAGACTACGAGCAGTACTTC. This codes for CASSWGQGDYEQYF.

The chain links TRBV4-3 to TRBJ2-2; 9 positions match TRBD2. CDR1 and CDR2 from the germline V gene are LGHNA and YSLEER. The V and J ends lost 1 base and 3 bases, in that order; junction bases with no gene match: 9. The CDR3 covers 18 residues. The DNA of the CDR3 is TGCGCCAGCAGCCAAGCTATCGCGGGAGGGCCGGACACCGGGGAGCTGTTTTTT. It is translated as CASSQAIAGGPDTGELFF.

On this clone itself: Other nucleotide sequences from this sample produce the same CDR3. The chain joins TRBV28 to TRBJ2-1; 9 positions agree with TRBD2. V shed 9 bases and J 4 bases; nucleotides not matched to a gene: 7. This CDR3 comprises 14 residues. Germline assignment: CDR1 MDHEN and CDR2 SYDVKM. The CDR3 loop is CASFALAGYNEQFF. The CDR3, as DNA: TGTGCCAGTTTCGCCCTAGCGGGGTACAATGAGCAGTTCTTC.

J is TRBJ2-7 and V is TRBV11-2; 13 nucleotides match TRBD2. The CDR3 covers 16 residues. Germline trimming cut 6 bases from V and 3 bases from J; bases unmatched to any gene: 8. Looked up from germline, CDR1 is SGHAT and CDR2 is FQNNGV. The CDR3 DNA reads TGTGCCAGCAGTCCTAGGACTAGCGGGAGAAACTACGAGCAGTACTTC. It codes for CASSPRTSGRNYEQYF.

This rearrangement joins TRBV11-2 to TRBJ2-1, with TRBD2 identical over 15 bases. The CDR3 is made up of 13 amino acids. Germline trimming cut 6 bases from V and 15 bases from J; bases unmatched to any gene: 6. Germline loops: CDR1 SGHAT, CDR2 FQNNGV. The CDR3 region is CASRGGLAGGLFF. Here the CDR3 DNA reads TGTGCCAGCAGGGGGGGACTAGCGGGAGGCCTGTTCTTC.

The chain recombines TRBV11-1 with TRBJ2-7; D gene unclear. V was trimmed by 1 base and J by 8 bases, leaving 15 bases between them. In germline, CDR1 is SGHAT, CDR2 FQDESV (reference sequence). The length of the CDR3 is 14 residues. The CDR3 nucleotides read TGTGCCAGCAGCTTAGGAGCCCAGGTACCCAAGCAGTACTTC. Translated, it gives CASSLGAQVPKQYF.

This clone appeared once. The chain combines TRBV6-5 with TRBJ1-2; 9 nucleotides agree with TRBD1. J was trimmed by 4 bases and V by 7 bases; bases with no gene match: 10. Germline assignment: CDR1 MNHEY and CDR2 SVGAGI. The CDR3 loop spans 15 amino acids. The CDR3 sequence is CASKREQGASYGYTF. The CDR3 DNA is TGTGCCAGCAAACGGGAACAGGGGGCAAGCTATGGCTACACCTTC.

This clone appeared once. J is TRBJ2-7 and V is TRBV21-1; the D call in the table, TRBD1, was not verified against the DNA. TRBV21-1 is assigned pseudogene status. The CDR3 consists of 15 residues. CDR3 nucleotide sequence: TGTGCCAGCAGCAAAGGGGACAGGGCCTCCTACGAGCAGTACTTC. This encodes CASSKGDRASYEQYF.

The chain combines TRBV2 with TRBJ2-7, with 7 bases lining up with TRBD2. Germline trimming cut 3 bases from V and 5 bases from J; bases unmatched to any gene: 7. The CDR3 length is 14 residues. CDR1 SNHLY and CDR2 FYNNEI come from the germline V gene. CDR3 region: CASSDGGSVDEQYF. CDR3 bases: TGTGCCAGCAGTGACGGCGGGAGTGTTGACGAGCAGTACTTC. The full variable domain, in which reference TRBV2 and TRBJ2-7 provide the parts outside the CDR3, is EPEVTQTPSHQVTQMGQEVILRCVPISNHLYFYWYRQILGQKVEFLVSFYNNEISEKSEIFDDQFSVERPDGSNFTLKIRSTKLEDSAMYFCASSDGGSVDEQYFGPGTRLTVT.

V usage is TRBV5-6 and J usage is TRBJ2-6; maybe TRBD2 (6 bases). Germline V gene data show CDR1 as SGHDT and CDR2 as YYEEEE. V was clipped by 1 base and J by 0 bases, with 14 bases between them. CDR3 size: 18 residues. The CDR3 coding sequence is TGTGCCAGCAGCTTGTTCCAGGGACTTAACTCTGGGGCCAACGTCCTGACTTTC. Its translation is CASSLFQGLNSGANVLTF.

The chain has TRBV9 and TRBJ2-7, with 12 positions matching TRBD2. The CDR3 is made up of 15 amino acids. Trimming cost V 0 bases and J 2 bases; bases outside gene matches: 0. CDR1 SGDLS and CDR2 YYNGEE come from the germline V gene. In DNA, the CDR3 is TGTGCCAGCAGCGTAGGACTAGCGGGAGCCTACGAGCAGTACTTC. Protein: CASSVGLAGAYEQYF.

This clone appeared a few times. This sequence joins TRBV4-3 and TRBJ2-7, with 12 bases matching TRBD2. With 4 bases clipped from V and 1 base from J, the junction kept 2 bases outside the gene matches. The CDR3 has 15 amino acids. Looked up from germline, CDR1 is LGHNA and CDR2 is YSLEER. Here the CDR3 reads CASSPGLAGSYEQYF. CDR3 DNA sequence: TGCGCCAGCAGCCCAGGACTAGCGGGGTCCTACGAGCAGTACTTC.

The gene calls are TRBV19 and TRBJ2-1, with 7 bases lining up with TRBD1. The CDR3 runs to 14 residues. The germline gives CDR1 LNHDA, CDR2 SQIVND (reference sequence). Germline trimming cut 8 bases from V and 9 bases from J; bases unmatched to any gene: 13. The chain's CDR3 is CASRETGLLIEQFF. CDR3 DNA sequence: TGTGCCAGTCGCGAGACAGGGCTGTTGATTGAGCAGTTCTTC.

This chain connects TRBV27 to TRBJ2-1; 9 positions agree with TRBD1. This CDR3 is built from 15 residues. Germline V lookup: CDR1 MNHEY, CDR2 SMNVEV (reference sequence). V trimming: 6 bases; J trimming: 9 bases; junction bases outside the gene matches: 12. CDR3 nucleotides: TGTGCCAGCAGCTCCCCGGGACAGGGAATCGGTGAGCAGTTCTTC. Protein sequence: CASSSPGQGIGEQFF.

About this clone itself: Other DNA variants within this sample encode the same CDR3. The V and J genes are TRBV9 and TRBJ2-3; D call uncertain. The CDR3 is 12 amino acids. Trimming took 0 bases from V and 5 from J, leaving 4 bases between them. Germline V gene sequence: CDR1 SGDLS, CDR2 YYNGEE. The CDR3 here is CASSVAGDTQYF. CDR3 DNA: TGTGCCAGCAGCGTAGCGGGAGATACGCAGTATTTT.

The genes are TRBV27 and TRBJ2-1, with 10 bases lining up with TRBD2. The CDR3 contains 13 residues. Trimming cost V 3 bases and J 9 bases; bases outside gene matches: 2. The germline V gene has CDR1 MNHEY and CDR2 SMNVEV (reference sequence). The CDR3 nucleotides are TGTGCCAGCAGTTTCGGGACTAGCGTTGAGCAGTTCTTC. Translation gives CASSFGTSVEQFF.

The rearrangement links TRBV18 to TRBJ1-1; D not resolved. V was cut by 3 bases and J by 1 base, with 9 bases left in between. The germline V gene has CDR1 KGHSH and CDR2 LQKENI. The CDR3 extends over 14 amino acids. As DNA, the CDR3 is TGTGCCAGCTCACCGGTGGCATCGAACACTGAAGCTTTCTTT. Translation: CASSPVASNTEAFF.

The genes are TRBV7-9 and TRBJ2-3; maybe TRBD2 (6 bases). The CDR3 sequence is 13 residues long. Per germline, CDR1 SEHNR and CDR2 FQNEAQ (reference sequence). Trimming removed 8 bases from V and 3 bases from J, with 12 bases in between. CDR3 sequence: CASQRADTDTQYF. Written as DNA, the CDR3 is TGTGCCAGCCAGCGGGCGGATACAGATACGCAGTATTTT.

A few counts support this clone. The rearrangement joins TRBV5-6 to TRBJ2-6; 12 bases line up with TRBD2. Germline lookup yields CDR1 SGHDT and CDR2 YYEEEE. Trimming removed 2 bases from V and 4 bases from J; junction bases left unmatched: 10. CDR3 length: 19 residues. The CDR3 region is CASSLPSGRASGGANVLTF. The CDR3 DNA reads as TGTGCCAGCAGCTTACCTAGCGGGAGGGCCTCAGGAGGGGCCAACGTCCTGACTTTC. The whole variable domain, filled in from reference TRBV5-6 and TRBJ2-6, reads DAGVTQSPTHLIKTRGQQVTLRCSPKSGHDTVSWYQQALGQGPQFIFQYYEEEERQRGNFPDRFSGHQFPNYSSELNVNALLLGDSALYLCASSLPSGRASGGANVLTFGAGSRLTVL.

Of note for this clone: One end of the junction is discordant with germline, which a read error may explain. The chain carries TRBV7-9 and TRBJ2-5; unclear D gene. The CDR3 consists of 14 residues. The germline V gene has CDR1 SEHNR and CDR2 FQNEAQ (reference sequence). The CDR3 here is CSSSLVPMKETQYF. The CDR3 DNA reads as TGTTCCAGCAGCTTAGTTCCTATGAAAGAGACCCAGTACTTC.